This TCR beta chain was sequenced during a study of CD8+ T cells in alopecia areata. In the study overall: Those patients who were treated received oral tofacitinib, which was given at 5 to 10 mg twice daily for moderate-to-severe alopecia areata.

V was pared by 2 bases and J by 5 bases, with 12 bases between. CDR1 is MNHEY, CDR2 SMNVEV, per germline (reference sequence). This CDR3 comprises 14 residues. Isolated RNA was reverse transcribed into cDNA used as the sequencing template. The method was immunoSEQ multiplex PCR; TCRdb's version includes in-frame clones alone and lacks a portion of them. The sample lists around 160,000 clones, 87% seen once, with approximately 15% in the top ten. Both CD4+ and CD8+ T cells were separated by sorting PBMCs. Material: CD8+ T cells sorted from blood, obtained at week 0. The receptor was isolated from a human donor with alopecia areata. The chain combines TRBV27 with TRBJ1-1, with D unresolved. CDR3 sequence: CASSLSGVWTEAFF. In DNA form, the CDR3 reads TGTGCCAGCAGTTTAAGCGGGGTGTGGACTGAAGCTTTCTTT.